One and the same sample provided the 26 T cell receptor beta chains below, sequenced in a study of T cells expressing NK-cell markers. From the 5' RACE reads, TCRdb lists one entry per CDR3 protein and no DNA. Recorded for this sample: 350,000 to 400,000 distinct CDR3 sequences. The sequenced sample was blood T cells: a sorted CD56 or NKG2C T cell subset, CD4+ or CD8+ T cells, or bulk PBMC T cells (not recorded which). The receptors shown here come from a woman aged 50 to 65 in good health.

This sequence joins TRBV7-7 and TRBJ2-5; the D gene TCRdb calls, TRBD2, cannot be checked with no DNA. The V gene's germline CDR1 is SSHAT and CDR2 FNYEAQ (reference sequence). The CDR3 sequence is 16 residues long. The CDR3 loop reads CASSLGLAGNWETQYF.

The chain recombines TRBV5-6 with TRBJ2-1; the TRBD2 assignment by TCRdb is unverifiable without DNA. The CDR3 loop spans 17 amino acids. CDR1 and CDR2 from the germline V gene are SGHDT and YYEEEE. The CDR3 sequence is CASSLGVAPSSYNEQFF.

The gene calls are TRBV12-3 or TRBV12-4 and TRBJ1-1; checking the TCRdb D call of TRBD1 is not possible without DNA. The CDR3 contains 15 residues. The CDR3 here is CASSFGSGGRTEAFF.

V usage is TRBV7-6 and J usage is TRBJ1-4. The CDR3 consists of 12 residues. Germline CDR1 and CDR2: SGHVS and FNYEAQ. The CDR3 here is CASSPRNEKLFF.

This chain joins TRBV10-3 and TRBJ1-5. The CDR3 has 14 residues. Germline loops: CDR1 ENHRY, CDR2 SYGVKD. CDR3 residues: CAISRGAQPEPQHF.

The rearrangement links TRBV5-1 to TRBJ2-1. From germline, CDR1 is SGHRS and CDR2 YFSETQ. CDR3 length equals 14 residues. The CDR3 reads CASSLAQQYNEQFF.

The V call is TRBV6-1, the J call TRBJ1-5; TCRdb reports TRBD1, a call that lacks DNA to check it against. This CDR3 is 17 amino acids long. Germline V lookup: CDR1 MNHNS, CDR2 SASEGT. The CDR3 protein is CASSEYPRDRVNQPQHF.

The genes are TRBV6-2 or TRBV6-3 and TRBJ1-6. The CDR3 covers 17 residues. CDR1 is MNHEY and CDR2 is SVGEGT in the germline V gene. The CDR3 loop is CASSYSFDRKRNSPLHF.

The chain has TRBV5-1 and TRBJ2-2. Germline lookup yields CDR1 SGHRS and CDR2 YFSETQ. The CDR3 runs to 15 residues. The CDR3 here is CASSWEGSSTGELFF.

This CDR3 reads CAISERGHVDVNYGYTF. This chain links TRBV10-3 with TRBJ1-2; with no DNA, the TCRdb D assignment of TRBD1 cannot be verified. Germline CDR1 is ENHRY and CDR2 is SYGVKD. The CDR3 extends over 17 amino acids.

This chain uses TRBV14 with TRBJ2-3; the D gene TCRdb calls, TRBD2, cannot be checked with no DNA. Per the germline V gene, CDR1 is SGHDN and CDR2 is FVKESK. The CDR3 covers 15 residues. CDR3 region: CASSQVGLARDTQYF. Full variable domain (remainder filled in from reference TRBV14 and TRBJ2-3): EAGVTQFPSHSVIEKGQTVTLRCDPISGHDNLYWYRRVMGKEIKFLLHFVKESKQDESGMPNNRFLAERTGGTYSTLKVQPAELEDSGVYFCASSQVGLARDTQYFGPGTRLTVL.

J is TRBJ1-1 and V is TRBV12-3 or TRBV12-4; as DNA is missing, the TRBD1 call by TCRdb cannot be tested. The length of the CDR3 is 13 residues. CDR3 in amino acids: CASNRDRWTEAFF.

The rearrangement uses TRBV7-9 and TRBJ1-1. This CDR3 is built from 14 residues. CDR1 and CDR2 (germline): SEHNR, FQNEAQ (reference sequence). CDR3 in amino acids: CASSPPAANTEAFF.

The chain recombines TRBV14 with TRBJ1-2. Germline values: CDR1 SGHDN, CDR2 FVKESK. The length of the CDR3 is 13 residues. CDR3 region: CASSQDVGYGYTF.

This chain uses TRBV7-2 with TRBJ2-1; the TRBD1 assignment by TCRdb is unverifiable without DNA. This CDR3 is 15 amino acids long. Germline values: CDR1 SGHTA, CDR2 FQGNSA. CDR3: CASSLEAQSYNEQFF.

The chain uses TRBV12-3 or TRBV12-4 and TRBJ1-1; TCRdb's assignment of TRBD1 cannot be checked, as there is no DNA. This CDR3 comprises 15 residues. CDR3 amino acids: CASSLTGTGKSEAFF.

V usage is TRBV11-2 and J usage is TRBJ2-5; TCRdb lists TRBD2, though no DNA is available to test this call. This CDR3 is built from 18 residues. Looked up from germline, CDR1 is SGHAT and CDR2 is FQNNGV. The CDR3 reads CASSRRLAGPTMIETQYF.

This chain uses TRBV12-3 or TRBV12-4 with TRBJ1-5. This CDR3 spans 14 amino acids. CDR3 amino acids: CASSLLQANQPQHF.

The chain has TRBV5-1 and TRBJ2-3; TCRdb outputs TRBD1, but without DNA this stays unchecked. The germline CDR1 and CDR2 sequences are SGHRS and YFSETQ. This CDR3 spans 15 amino acids. The CDR3 is CASSLGQGAADTQYF. The variable domain in full, completed from reference TRBV5-1 and TRBJ2-3, reads KAGVTQTPRYLIKTRGQQVTLSCSPISGHRSVSWYQQTPGQGLQFLFEYFSETQRNKGNFPGRFSGRQFSNSRSEMNVSTLELGDSALYLCASSLGQGAADTQYFGPGTRLTVL.

This chain uses TRBV7-7 with TRBJ2-1. This CDR3 region has 15 residues. CDR1 is SSHAT, CDR2 FNYEAQ, per germline (reference sequence). The chain's CDR3 is CASSFALAPYNEQFF.

J is TRBJ2-1 and V is TRBV27; TCRdb reports TRBD2, a call that lacks DNA to check it against. In germline, CDR1 is MNHEY, CDR2 SMNVEV (reference sequence). This CDR3 spans 14 amino acids. CDR3: CASARTSEYNEQFF.

The chain recombines TRBV5-5 with TRBJ2-5; TCRdb returns TRBD2, unconfirmable since there is no DNA. The CDR3 contains 19 residues. In germline, CDR1 is SGHKS, CDR2 YYEKEE (reference sequence). This chain's CDR3 is CASAILASGRFGEKETQYF.

This chain uses TRBV5-1 with TRBJ2-3; TCRdb selects TRBD2, and the lack of DNA leaves this call unchecked. CDR3 length equals 15 residues. In germline, CDR1 is SGHRS, CDR2 YFSETQ. The CDR3 loop is CASSLSGNGADTQYF.

CDR3 amino acids: CASGNLAGGRYF. V gene TRBV5-1 combines with J gene TRBJ2-3; TCRdb picks TRBD2, but there is no DNA to check that call. Germline V gives CDR1 SGHRS, CDR2 YFSETQ. CDR3 length equals 12 residues.

The chain carries TRBV7-6 and TRBJ2-7. Germline assignment: CDR1 SGHVS and CDR2 FNYEAQ. The CDR3 loop spans 15 amino acids. This CDR3 reads CASSPRLVGFYEQYF. Combining the CDR3 with reference TRBV7-6 and TRBJ2-7 gives the whole variable domain GAGVSQSPRYKVTKRGQDVALRCDPISGHVSLYWYRQALGQGPEFLTYFNYEAQQDKSGLPNDRFSAERPEGSISTLTIQRTEQRDSAMYRCASSPRLVGFYEQYFGPGTRLTVT.

This chain joins TRBV7-2 and TRBJ2-7. The V gene's germline CDR1 is SGHTA and CDR2 FQGNSA. This CDR3 comprises 14 residues. CDR3 loop: CASSFSGIPYEQYF.